This T cell receptor beta chain was documented in a study of neoadjuvant nivolumab and ipilimumab in lung cancer. The method was immunoSEQ multiplex PCR; TCRdb's version includes in-frame clones alone and lacks a portion of them. The sample shows 10,000 to 15,000 clones, more than 90% of them seen only once. Germline CDR1 and CDR2: KGHSH and LQKENI. The CDR3 spans 15 residues. Trimming took 0 bases from V and 5 from J; bases not matched to a gene: 1. The source material was peripheral blood, sampled after neoadjuvant nivolumab, alone or with ipilimumab, at or shortly before surgery. This receptor was obtained from an adult with non-small cell lung cancer. The rearrangement links TRBV18 to TRBJ1-4; 9 bases line up with TRBD1. CDR3 sequence (DNA): TGTGCCAGCTCACCACCTGGGACAGGGAATGAAAAACTGTTTTTT. This codes for CASSPPGTGNEKLFF.